This T cell receptor (beta chain) was identified during a study of vaccination effects on CD4 cells after COVID-19. CDR3 size: 14 residues. CDR1 and CDR2 from the germline V gene are SNHLY and FYNNEI. The V and J ends lost 4 bases and 6 bases respectively, with 16 bases between them. This table comes from immunoSEQ multiplex PCR, and its TCRdb copy is limited to in-frame clones, with some not included. The sample holds tens of thousands of clones, roughly 77% seen once. Sequencing followed a ViraFEST assay step that expanded antigen-specific CD4+ T cells with viral peptide pools. The authors isolated CD4+ T cells after around 9 days of culture. It was two doses of either the BNT162b2 or mRNA-1273 vaccine that participants received. Vaccinees lacked prior SARS-CoV-2 infection and tested negative for nucleocapsid antibodies. A note on this clone: Its antigen remains unidentified.

The material was CD4+ T cells from PBMCs cultured with HCoV-229E spike peptides, obtained after COVID-19 vaccination. This receptor was taken from a human donor who received a COVID-19 vaccine. The rearrangement joins TRBV2 to TRBJ2-7; D remains unclear. The CDR3 nucleotides read TGTGCCAGCAGTGTATGGGGTCTCCTCTCCGAGCAGTACTTC. Translation gives CASSVWGLLSEQYF.